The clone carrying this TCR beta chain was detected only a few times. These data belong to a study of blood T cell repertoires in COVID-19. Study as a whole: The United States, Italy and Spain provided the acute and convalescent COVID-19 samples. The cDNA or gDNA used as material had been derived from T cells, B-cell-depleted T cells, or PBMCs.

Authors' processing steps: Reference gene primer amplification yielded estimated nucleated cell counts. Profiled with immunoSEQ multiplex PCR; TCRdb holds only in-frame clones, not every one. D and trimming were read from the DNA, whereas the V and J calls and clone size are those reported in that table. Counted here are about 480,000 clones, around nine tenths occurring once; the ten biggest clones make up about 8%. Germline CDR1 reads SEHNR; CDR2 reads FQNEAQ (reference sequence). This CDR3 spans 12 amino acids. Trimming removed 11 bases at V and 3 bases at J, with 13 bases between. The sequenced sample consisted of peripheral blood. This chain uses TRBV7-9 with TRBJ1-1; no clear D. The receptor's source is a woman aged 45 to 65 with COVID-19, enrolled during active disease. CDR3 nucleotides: TGTGCCGTACTTAACTTTCACACTGAAGCTTTCTTT. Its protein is CAVLNFHTEAFF. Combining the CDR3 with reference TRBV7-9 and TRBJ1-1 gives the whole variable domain DTGVSQNPRHKITKRGQNVTFRCDPISEHNRLYWYRQTLGQGPEFLTYFQNEAQLEKSRLLSDRFSAERPKGSFSTLEIQRTEQGDSAMYLCAVLNFHTEAFFGQGTRLTVV.